These T cell receptor beta chains were read from a single sample in a study of T-cell memory formation after mild COVID-19. TCRdb re-called the 5' RACE reads through MiXCR, storing one row per CDR3 protein. The top ten hold 20% to 25% of the sample, which has about 340,000 distinct CDR3 sequences, more than 15% seen once. The sequencing sample was made of PBMCs or a T cell subset sorted from them (not recorded which). The receptor set was obtained from a man aged 18 to 29 who had mild COVID-19 (a few samples of this study predate the infection). Cell type and time point are not known. Both conserved end residues are part of each CDR3.

>TRBJ2-7|TRBV2
CASSEIGTPFYEQYF
>TRBJ2-1|TRBV2
CASVGGLTVDEQFF
>TRBJ1-2|TRBV7-3
CASSAGTGHSGYTF
>TRBJ2-3|TRBV6-6
CASSYSSGSTDTQYF
>TRBJ1-5|TRBV20-1
CSALRDGANQPQHF
>TRBJ2-1|TRBV15
CATSAHGGDPYNEQFF
>TRBJ2-1|TRBV10-3
CAIGESSDEQFF
>TRBJ1-5|TRBV20-1
CSARAPGGYQPQHF
>TRBJ2-3|TRBV4-1
CASSLTGGAGFSSTDTQYF
>TRBJ2-5|TRBV20-1
CSARGAASFRTQETQYF
>TRBJ2-7|TRBV20-1
CSARGPGDSHYEQYF
>TRBJ1-1|TRBV3-1
CASSQGSGGVMNTEAFF
>TRBJ1-5|TRBV6-6
CASRKAGRGYSNQPQHF